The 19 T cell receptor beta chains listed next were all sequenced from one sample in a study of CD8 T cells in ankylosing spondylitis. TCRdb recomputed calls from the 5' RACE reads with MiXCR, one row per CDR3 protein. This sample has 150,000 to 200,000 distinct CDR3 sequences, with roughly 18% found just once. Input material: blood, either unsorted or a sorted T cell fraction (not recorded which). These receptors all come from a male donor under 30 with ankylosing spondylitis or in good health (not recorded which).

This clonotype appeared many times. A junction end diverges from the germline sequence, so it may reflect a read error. In DNA, the CDR3 is TGTGCCAGCAGCTTAGGGGGGAGAGGGCAGTATGGGAGTCGCTTT. Its translation: CASSLGGRGQYGSRF. The J gene is TRBJ2-3, the V gene TRBV7-2; D possibly uses TRBD1 or TRBD2 (5 bases each). The length of the CDR3 is 15 residues. The V gene's germline CDR1 is SGHTA and CDR2 FQGNSA.

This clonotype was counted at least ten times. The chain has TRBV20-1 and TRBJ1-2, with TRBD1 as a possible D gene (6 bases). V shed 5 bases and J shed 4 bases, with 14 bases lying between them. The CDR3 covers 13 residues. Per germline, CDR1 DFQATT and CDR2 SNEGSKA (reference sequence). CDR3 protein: CSAYPGAIYGYTF. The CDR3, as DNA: TGCAGTGCTTATCCGGGGGCTATCTATGGCTACACCTTC.

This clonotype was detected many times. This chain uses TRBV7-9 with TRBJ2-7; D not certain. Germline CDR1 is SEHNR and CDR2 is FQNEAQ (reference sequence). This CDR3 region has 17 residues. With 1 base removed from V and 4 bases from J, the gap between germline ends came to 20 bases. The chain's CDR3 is CASSLEGVPAYEYEQYF. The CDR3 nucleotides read TGTGCCAGCAGCTTAGAAGGAGTACCGGCTTATGAATACGAGCAGTACTTC.

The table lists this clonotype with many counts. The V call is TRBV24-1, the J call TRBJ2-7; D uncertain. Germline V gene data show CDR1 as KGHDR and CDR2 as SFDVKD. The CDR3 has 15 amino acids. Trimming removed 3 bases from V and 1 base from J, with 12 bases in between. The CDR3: CATSDTGSGSYEQYF. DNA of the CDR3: TGTGCCACCAGTGATACCGGGTCCGGATCCTACGAGCAGTACTTC.

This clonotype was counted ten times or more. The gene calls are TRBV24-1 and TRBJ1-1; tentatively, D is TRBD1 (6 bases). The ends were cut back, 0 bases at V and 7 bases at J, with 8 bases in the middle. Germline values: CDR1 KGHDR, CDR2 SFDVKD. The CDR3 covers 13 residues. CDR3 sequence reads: CATSDLAGDEAFF. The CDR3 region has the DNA TGTGCCACCAGTGATTTGGCAGGGGATGAAGCTTTCTTT.

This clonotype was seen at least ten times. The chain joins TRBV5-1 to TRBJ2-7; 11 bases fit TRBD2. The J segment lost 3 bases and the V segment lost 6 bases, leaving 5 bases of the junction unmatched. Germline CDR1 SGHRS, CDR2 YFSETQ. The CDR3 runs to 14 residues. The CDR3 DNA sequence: TGCGCCAGCAAACTAGCGGGAGCCATCTACGAGCAGTACTTC. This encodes CASKLAGAIYEQYF.

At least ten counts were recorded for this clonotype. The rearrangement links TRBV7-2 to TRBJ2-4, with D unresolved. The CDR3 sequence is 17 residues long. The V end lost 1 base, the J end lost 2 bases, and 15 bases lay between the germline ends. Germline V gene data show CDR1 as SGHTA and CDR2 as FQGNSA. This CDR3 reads CASSLVPRSPTKNIQYF. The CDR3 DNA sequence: TGTGCCAGCAGCTTAGTACCGCGGAGTCCCACCAAAAACATTCAGTACTTC.

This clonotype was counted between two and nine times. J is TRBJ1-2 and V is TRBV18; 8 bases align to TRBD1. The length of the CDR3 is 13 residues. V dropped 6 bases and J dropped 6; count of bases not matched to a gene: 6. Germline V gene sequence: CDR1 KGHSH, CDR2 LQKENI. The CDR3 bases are TGTGCCAGCTCCCGACCGGGACAGGATGGCTACACCTTC. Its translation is CASSRPGQDGYTF.

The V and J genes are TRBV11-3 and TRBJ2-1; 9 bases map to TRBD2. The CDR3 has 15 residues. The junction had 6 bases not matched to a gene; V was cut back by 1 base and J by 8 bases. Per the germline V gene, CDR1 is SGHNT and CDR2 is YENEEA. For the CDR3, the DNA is TGTGCCAGCAGCTTAGTGGGTAGCGGGAGCCATGAGCAGTTCTTC. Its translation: CASSLVGSGSHEQFF.

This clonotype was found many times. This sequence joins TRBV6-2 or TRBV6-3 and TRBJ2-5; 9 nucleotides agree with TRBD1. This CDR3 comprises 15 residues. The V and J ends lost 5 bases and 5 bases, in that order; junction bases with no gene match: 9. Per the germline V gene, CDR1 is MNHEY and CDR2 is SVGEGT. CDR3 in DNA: TGTGCCAGCAGTCCCGGACAGGGGATCGGGGAGACCCAGTACTTC. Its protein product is CASSPGQGIGETQYF.

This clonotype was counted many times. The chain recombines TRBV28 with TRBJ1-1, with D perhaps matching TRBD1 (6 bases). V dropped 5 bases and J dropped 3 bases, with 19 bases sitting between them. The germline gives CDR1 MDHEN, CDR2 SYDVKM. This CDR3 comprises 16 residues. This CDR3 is CASSPYPLDSYTEAFF. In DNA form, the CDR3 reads TGTGCCAGCAGTCCCTACCCTCTGGACAGCTACACTGAAGCTTTCTTT.

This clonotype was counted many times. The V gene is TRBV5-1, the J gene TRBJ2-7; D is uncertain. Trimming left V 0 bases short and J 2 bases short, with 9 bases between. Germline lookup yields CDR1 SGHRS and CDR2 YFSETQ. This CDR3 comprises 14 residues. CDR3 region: CASSLGNTAYEQYF. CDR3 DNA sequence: TGCGCCAGCAGCTTGGGTAACACCGCCTACGAGCAGTACTTC.

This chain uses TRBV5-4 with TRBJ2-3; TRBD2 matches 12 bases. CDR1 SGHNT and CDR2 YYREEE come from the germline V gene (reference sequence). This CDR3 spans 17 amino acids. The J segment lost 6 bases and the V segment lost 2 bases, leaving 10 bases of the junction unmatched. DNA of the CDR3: TGTGCCAGCAGCTTTACCCCTAGCGGGAGGGGTCTGGATACGCAGTATTTT. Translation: CASSFTPSGRGLDTQYF.

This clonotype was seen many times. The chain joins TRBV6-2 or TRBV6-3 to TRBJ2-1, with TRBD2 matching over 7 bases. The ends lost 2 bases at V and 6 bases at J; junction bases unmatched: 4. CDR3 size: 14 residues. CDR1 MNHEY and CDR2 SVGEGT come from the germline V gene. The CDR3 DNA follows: TGTGCCAGCAGTTACGAAGCGGGACTCAATGAGCAGTTCTTC. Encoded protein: CASSYEAGLNEQFF.

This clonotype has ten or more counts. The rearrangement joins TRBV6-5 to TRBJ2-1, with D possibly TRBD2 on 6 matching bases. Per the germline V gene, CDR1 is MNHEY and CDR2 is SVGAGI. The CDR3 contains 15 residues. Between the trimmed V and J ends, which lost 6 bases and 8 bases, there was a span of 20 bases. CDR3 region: CASSAGDSRRDEQFF. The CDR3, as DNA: TGTGCCAGCAGCGCTGGGGACTCGCGTCGGGATGAGCAGTTCTTC.

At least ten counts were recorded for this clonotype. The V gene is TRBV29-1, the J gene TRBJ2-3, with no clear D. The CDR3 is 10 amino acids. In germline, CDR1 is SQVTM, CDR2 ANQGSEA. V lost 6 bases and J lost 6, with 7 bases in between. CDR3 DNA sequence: TGCAGCGTCCCCATGGATACGCAGTATTTT. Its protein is CSVPMDTQYF.

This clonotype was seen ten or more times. The CDR3 loop reads CASSQVGPSGSNEQFF. Here the CDR3 DNA reads TGCGCCAGCAGCCAAGTGGGGCCTAGCGGGAGCAATGAGCAGTTCTTC. The V and J genes are TRBV4-3 and TRBJ2-1, with TRBD2 identical over 10 bases. This CDR3 has 16 amino acids. Germline CDR1 reads LGHNA; CDR2 reads YSLEER. Trimming cost V 1 base and J 6 bases; bases outside gene matches: 6.

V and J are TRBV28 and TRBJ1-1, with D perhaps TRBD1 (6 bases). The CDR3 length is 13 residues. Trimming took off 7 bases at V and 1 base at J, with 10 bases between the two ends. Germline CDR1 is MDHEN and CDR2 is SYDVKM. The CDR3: CASKGTPNTEAFF. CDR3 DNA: TGTGCCAGCAAGGGGACACCGAACACTGAAGCTTTCTTT.

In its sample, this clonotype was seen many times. The CDR3: CASSRQGGDEKLFF. In DNA form, the CDR3 reads TGTGCCAGCAGCAGACAGGGCGGCGATGAAAAACTGTTTTTT. The V and J genes are TRBV12-3 or TRBV12-4 and TRBJ1-4, with 7 bases matching TRBD1. V gave up 6 bases and J gave up 6 bases; unmatched junction bases: 7. The CDR3 runs to 14 residues.